This T cell receptor beta chain comes out of a study of OX40 agonist ivuxolimab in advanced cancers. The method was immunoSEQ multiplex PCR; TCRdb's version includes in-frame clones alone and lacks a portion of them. Altogether tens of thousands of clones are present, 65% to 90% being singletons, with the ten largest covering 20% to 25%. Study findings and constraints: Researchers report that CD8+ T cells had, on average, more expanded clones than CD4+. Some nonresponders also had low normalized T-cell clonal expansion.

This clone was observed once. Its specificity is unknown. The germline V and J ends were trimmed by 3 bases and 2 bases, with 4 bases remaining between them. The length of the CDR3 is 12 residues. Germline CDR1 and CDR2: MDHEN and SYDVKM. Sequencing was performed on CD4+ or CD8+ T cells sorted from blood, taken in a trial of the OX40 agonist ivuxolimab. The chain recombines TRBV28 with TRBJ1-1; D is unresolved. The TCR comes from an adult with an advanced solid tumor such as melanoma, head and neck, liver or kidney cancer. The CDR3 here is CASSLLNTEAFF. The CDR3 region has the DNA TGTGCCAGCAGTTTGCTAAACACTGAAGCTTTCTTT.